Detailed here is one T cell receptor beta chain. Its antigen is currently not known. No much larger clone exists at a distance of one base, and base qualities are not known. The source of the sample is a study of early stage breast cancer tumors (TCRdb year 2017). Background for the entire study: Of the roughly 15 invasive breast tumors, 12 to 13 were found to be estrogen receptor-positive, progesterone receptor-positive and HER2-negative. Of the roughly twelve ER+/PR+/HER2- tumors, eight were classified as invasive ductal carcinomas and four as invasive lobular carcinomas. On average, each sample had roughly 9.7-fold read coverage. The samples as a whole yielded roughly 2,700,000 detected templates, corresponding to around 1,100,000 unique clonotypes. Findings and caveats that apply to the study as a whole: Bulk genomic DNA sequencing of unsorted cells missed chain pairing and functional markers such as CD4, CD8 and FOXP3. Compared with adjacent normal breast tissue, tumors had higher clonality and 2 to 3-fold greater T cell density. Enriched TCRB sequences shared across patients were mostly commonly generated sequences, unlikely to play an important role in the tumor microenvironment. The small cohort size prevented analysis by tumor subtype. Greater similarity was observed between blood and normal breast repertoires than between blood and tumor repertoires, and tumor was distinguished from normal in most of the 16 patients when each tissue was compared with blood.

Each sample was amplified as two independent genomic DNA replicates: about 0.47 ug for blood and around 1.4 ug for tumor or normal breast. TCRB sequencing of genomic DNA was carried out with the ImmunoSeq Intro kit according to the manufacturer's instructions. For absolute quantification, the roughly 34-cycle multiplex PCR included proprietary primers along with spike-in control sequences. An 87-bp fragment spanning the CDR3 and flanking V and J genes was sequenced with single-end 150-bp reads. Seven samples, each with two replicates, were multiplexed per lane of an Illumina MiSeq using version 3.0 chemistry. In the source study's methods: The vendor's proprietary pipeline processed the raw data and merged both replicates into a single result for each sample. To define clonotypes, the study grouped productive rearrangements that shared the V-gene family, CDR3 amino acid sequence and J-gene segment. To compute clonality, the normalized Shannon entropy (Pielou evenness) of TCRB abundances was subtracted from 1. T cell density was estimated as total templates divided by the number of input cells, with the number of input cells inferred from the DNA input amount. Recon with default parameters was used to estimate total repertoire diversity and clonality. Clonotypes with over 0.1% abundance in tumor and at least 32-fold higher abundance in tumor than in normal breast were defined as tumor-enriched. As stored in TCRdb, this immuneACCESS dataset retains in-frame rearrangements with V and J assigned. A fraction of the clones does not appear; measured against another copy, unresolved V genes explain less than half of the discrepancy, and the remainder lacks a known reason. D and trimming come from the DNA, and the V and J calls and clone size come from that table. In this sample the table shows 30,000 to 40,000 clones, 65% to 75% of which occur a single time. The top ten clones comprise roughly 7.4% of the sample.

The study profiled bulk TCR beta-chain repertoires in matched peripheral blood, tumor and adjacent normal breast tissue taken from over 15 patients with early-stage breast cancer. Before surgery, about 4.5-10 mL of whole blood was collected in EDTA tubes and processed within 2 hours. Peripheral blood mononuclear cells were isolated by Ficoll-Paque centrifugation in SepMate-50 tubes. For storage in liquid nitrogen, PBMCs were cryopreserved as aliquots of 2 to 4 million cells in roughly 90% FBS with approximately 10% DMSO. Genomic DNA was extracted with the Qiagen AllPrep DNA/RNA Mini kit. Trimming takes 1 base off V and 3 bases off J; junction bases not matched to a gene: 6. Looking up the germline V gene (reference sequence) yields CDR1 LNHDA and CDR2 SQIVND. Counted from cysteine to phenylalanine, this CDR3 has 15 amino acids. Of all the DNA, just the CDR3 is kept, 45 bases in frame from base 1.

The sequencing sample was made of blood. This clonotype was obtained from a person in their 60s with breast cancer. The rearrangement joined TRBV19 to TRBJ2-7; 7 junctional bases match TRBD1. The DNA sequence is as follows: TGTGCCAGTAGTATAGCAGTACAGGGGAACTACGAGCAGTACTTC. Protein translation: CASSIAVQGNYEQYF.